A selection of T cell receptor beta chains follows, all from one sample in a study of blood T cell repertoires in COVID-19. The table came from immunoSEQ multiplex PCR; TCRdb's copy has only in-frame clones and leaves some out. The sample consists of about 71,000 clones, 75% to 90% of them appearing once. Sequencing was done on a sample of peripheral blood. The receptors come from a human donor in a cohort sampled during active COVID-19. Each CDR3 is given with its conserved first and last residue. Size is stated for part of the rows, as once, few or many counts, or as a class when the clone is expanded.

v_call	clone_size	j_call	cdr3_aa
TRBV4-1	.	TRBJ1-1	CASSARKGRGTEAFF
TRBV6-5	.	TRBJ1-2	CASRHEAGRSHGYTF
TRBV5-8	.	TRBJ2-7	CASSLQGRAGNEQYF
TRBV7-9	few	TRBJ1-2	CASSFEGGANYGYTF
TRBV28	.	TRBJ1-4	CASSLRAPGEKLFF
TRBV7-2	.	TRBJ2-7	CASSVRQAPYEQYF
TRBV9	.	TRBJ2-5	CASSVGIAGAETQYF
TRBV19	.	TRBJ1-1	CASSIGRGGTEAFF
TRBV29-1	.	TRBJ1-2	CSVQDTNYGYTF
TRBV14	once	TRBJ1-6	CASSAQGIGNSPLHF
TRBV28	.	TRBJ1-5	CASSGDSNQPQHF
TRBV7-9	.	TRBJ2-2	CASSPQRSTGELFF
TRBV21-1	.	TRBJ2-1	CASNRWQGEDNEQFF
TRBV5-5	.	TRBJ2-5	CASSFDRVLGTQYF
TRBV19	once	TRBJ1-1	CASNNRRDRGMNTEAFF
TRBV27	.	TRBJ1-1	CASRRTGKNTEAFF
TRBV4-3	.	TRBJ2-7	CASSPRTLWDEQYF
TRBV3-1/TRBV3-2	.	TRBJ1-2	CASSQGTGALYGYTF
TRBV7-9	.	TRBJ2-4	CASSLVQGNKNIQYF
TRBV6-5	.	TRBJ2-2	CAMGTGNTGELFF
TRBV11-2	.	TRBJ1-5	CASSLDSATGTNQPQHF
TRBV29-1	.	TRBJ1-1	CSVDGQGGTEAFF
TRBV18	.	TRBJ2-6	CASSPFDYSGANVLTF
TRBV7-9	.	TRBJ2-2	CASSPRVSGEPYTGELFF
TRBV10-2	.	TRBJ2-1	CASGQTRGLSYNEQFF
TRBV6-5	.	TRBJ2-1	CASREPDNEQFF
TRBV28	medium-sized	TRBJ1-2	CASNLDGRPWGYTF
TRBV5-1	.	TRBJ2-3	CASSSNLAGPTDTQYF
TRBV28	.	TRBJ1-2	CASSSGGGYGYTF
TRBV29-1	.	TRBJ2-1	CSAWGGRDNEQFF
TRBV2	.	TRBJ1-2	CASSTGGYGYTF
TRBV21-1	few	TRBJ1-1	CASSRFRRLGLDTEAFF
TRBV5-5	once	TRBJ1-3	CASSLEGRAFSGNTIYF
TRBV7-9	.	TRBJ2-5	CASSPSGQALGAQYF
TRBV23-1	.	TRBJ2-7	CASTLGGDRGSYEQYF
TRBV6-6	.	TRBJ1-4	CASRGDRQNEKLFF
TRBV28	.	TRBJ1-1	CASSSGQGMNTEAFF
TRBV10-1	.	TRBJ2-1	CSSGEWVYNEQFF
TRBV6-5	.	TRBJ1-1	CASRGHMNTEAFF
TRBV5-4	once	TRBJ2-3	CASTPRSRAQVTDTQYF
TRBV6-5	.	TRBJ2-7	CASSPTGGTGEQYF
TRBV24-1	once	TRBJ2-1	CATSGQSYNEQFF
TRBV10-3	.	TRBJ2-1	CAIKGTGLRGEQFF
TRBV10-1	.	TRBJ2-2	CASRATGNTGELFF
TRBV2	.	TRBJ1-2	CASSEQGDGYTF
TRBV7-2	few	TRBJ2-1	CASSLPGGSMAEQFF
TRBV6-6	.	TRBJ2-7	CASSYSTRGAVEQYF
TRBV27	.	TRBJ1-1	CASSPQLRQAEAFF
TRBV7-9	.	TRBJ1-1	CASSRDSLMNTEAFF
TRBV6-5	.	TRBJ2-5	CASSLFGTQETQYF
TRBV11-3	.	TRBJ1-6	CASVPSSYNSPLHF
TRBV6-6	.	TRBJ1-3	CASSYSNRNTIYF
TRBV19	.	TRBJ1-5	CASSIGTGSQHF
TRBV19	.	TRBJ1-2	CASNPSGGAGRYTF
TRBV2	once	TRBJ2-7	CASSGTRGGYEQYF
TRBV3-1/TRBV3-2	.	TRBJ2-7	CASSQRDSFHEQYF
TRBV6-5	.	TRBJ1-6	CASSWGQGSSPLHF
TRBV19	.	TRBJ2-7	CASSISPRDLSEQYF
TRBV10-3	.	TRBJ2-5	CAISEESGRSAQYF